This TCR beta chain was profiled in a study of shared clonotypes between healthy human individuals. Study as a whole: For every donor, three CD4 naive, three CD4 memory, two CD8 naive and one CD8 memory plates were used.

Only in-frame clones appear in the TCRdb table, and some are missing; sequencing was by immunoSEQ multiplex PCR. The sample contains hundreds of thousands of clones, around four fifths of which appear only once. This CDR3 is 15 amino acids long. V was trimmed by 1 base and J by 1 base, leaving 9 bases between them. The germline V gene encodes CDR1 SGHKS and CDR2 YYEKEE (reference sequence). What was sequenced was memory CD4+ T cells sorted from blood. Subset reported: CD45RA-negative fraction. The receptor comes from a woman aged 25-40 years in good health. The chain recombines TRBV5-5 with TRBJ1-3, with D perhaps matching TRBD1 (5 bases). DNA for the CDR3: TGTGCCAGCAGCTTGTCCCGGGGGTCTGGAAACACCATATATTTT. Its translation is CASSLSRGSGNTIYF.